This T cell receptor beta chain was obtained from a study of T cells after posttransplantation cyclophosphamide. The count of this clone is one. Measured with immunoSEQ multiplex PCR; TCRdb has only the in-frame clones, and not every one. The sample yields 2,000 or so clones, 70% to 75% seen once. Treatment was busulfan-fludarabine conditioning, a marrow graft, and cyclophosphamide on days +3 and +4. CDR1 SEHNR and CDR2 FQNEAQ come from the germline V gene (reference sequence). With V trimmed by 5 bases and J by 1 base, 4 bases remained unmatched. This CDR3 is 15 amino acids long. The genes are TRBV7-9 and TRBJ2-1, with 8 bases that match TRBD2. The TCR was taken from a male patient aged 50 or older who received an allogeneic stem cell transplant from a related donor and was CMV-positive. The graft donor may account for some of the T cells. The sample here was PBMCs, taken approximately 5 weeks after a stem cell transplant with posttransplant cyclophosphamide. CDR3 protein: CASSDSGKSYNEQFF. The CDR3, as DNA: TGTGCCAGCAGCGATAGCGGGAAGTCCTACAATGAGCAGTTCTTC.